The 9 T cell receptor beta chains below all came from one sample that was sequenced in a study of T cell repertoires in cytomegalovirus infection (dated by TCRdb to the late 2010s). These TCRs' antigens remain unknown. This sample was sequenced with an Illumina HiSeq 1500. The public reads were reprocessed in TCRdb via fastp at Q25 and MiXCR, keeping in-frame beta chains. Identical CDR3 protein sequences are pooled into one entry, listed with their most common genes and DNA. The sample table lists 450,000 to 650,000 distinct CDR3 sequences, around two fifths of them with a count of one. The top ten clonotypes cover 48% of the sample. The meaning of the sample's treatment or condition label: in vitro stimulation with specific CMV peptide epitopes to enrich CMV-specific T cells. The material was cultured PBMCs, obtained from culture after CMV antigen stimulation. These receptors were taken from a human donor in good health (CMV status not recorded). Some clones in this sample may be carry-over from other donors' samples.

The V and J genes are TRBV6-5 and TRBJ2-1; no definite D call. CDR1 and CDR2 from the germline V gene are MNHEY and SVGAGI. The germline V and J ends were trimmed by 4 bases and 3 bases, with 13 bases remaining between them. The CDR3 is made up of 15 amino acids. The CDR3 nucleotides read TGTGCCAGCAGTTCCCTCCCGGCCGGCTACAATGAGCAGTTCTTC. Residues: CASSSLPAGYNEQFF.

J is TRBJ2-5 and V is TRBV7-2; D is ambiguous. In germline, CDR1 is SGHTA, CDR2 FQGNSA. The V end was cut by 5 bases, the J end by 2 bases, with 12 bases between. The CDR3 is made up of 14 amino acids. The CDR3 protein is CASSPDGVQETQYF. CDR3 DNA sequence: TGTGCCAGCAGCCCGGACGGAGTGCAAGAGACCCAGTACTTC.

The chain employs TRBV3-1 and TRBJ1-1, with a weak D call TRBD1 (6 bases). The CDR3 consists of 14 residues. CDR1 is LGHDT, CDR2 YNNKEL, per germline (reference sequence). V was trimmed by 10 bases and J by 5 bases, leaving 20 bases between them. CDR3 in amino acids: CATGDKAKSTEAFF. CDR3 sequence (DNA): TGTGCCACCGGGGACAAGGCAAAGTCAACTGAAGCTTTCTTT.

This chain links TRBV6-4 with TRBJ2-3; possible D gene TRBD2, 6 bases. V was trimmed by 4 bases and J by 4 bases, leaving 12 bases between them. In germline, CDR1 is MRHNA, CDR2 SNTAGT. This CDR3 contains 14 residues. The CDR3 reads CASSVTGDADTQYF. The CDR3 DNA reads TGTGCCAGCAGTGTAACGGGAGATGCAGATACGCAGTATTTT.

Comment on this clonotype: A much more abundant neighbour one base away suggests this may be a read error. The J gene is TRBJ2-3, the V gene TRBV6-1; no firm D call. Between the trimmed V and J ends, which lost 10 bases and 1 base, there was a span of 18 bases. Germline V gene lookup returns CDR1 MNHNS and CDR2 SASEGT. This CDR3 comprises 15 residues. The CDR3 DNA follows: TGTGCCACCCAAAAGGGAATAGTGGGCACAGATACGCAGTATTTT. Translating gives CATQKGIVGTDTQYF.

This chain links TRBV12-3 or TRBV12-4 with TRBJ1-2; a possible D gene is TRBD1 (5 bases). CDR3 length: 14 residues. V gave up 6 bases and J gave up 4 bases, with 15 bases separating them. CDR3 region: CASSIGRGSYGYTF. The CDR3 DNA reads TGTGCCAGCAGCATCGGGAGGGGTTCCTATGGCTACACCTTC.

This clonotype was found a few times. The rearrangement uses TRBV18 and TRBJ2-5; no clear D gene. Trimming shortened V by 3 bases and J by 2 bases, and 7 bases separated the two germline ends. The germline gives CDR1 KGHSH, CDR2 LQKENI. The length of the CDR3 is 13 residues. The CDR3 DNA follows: TGTGCCAGCTCACCTGACTTGCAAGAGACCCAGTACTTC. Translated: CASSPDLQETQYF.

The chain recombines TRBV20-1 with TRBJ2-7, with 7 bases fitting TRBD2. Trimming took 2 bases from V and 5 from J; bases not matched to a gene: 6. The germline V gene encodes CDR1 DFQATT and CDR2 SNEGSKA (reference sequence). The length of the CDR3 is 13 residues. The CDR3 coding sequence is TGCAGTGCTAGACACGGGGGGTATGACGAGCAGTACTTC. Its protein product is CSARHGGYDEQYF.

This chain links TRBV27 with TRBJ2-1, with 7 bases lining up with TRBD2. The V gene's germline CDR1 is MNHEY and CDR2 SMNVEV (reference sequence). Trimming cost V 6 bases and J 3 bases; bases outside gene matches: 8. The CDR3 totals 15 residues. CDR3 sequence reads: CASRPTSALYNEQFF. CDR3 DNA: TGTGCCAGCAGACCAACTAGCGCCCTCTACAATGAGCAGTTCTTC.